This is a list of T cell receptor beta chains from one sample in a study of OX40 agonist ivuxolimab in advanced cancers. TCRdb's copy holds only in-frame clones and misses some; the assay was immunoSEQ multiplex PCR. The sample lists approximately 77,000 clones; about 87% were seen once. Sequenced material: CD4+ or CD8+ T cells sorted from blood, taken in a trial of the OX40 agonist ivuxolimab. These receptors all come from an adult with an advanced solid tumor such as melanoma, head and neck, liver or kidney cancer. Both conserved end residues are part of each CDR3. Each record gives: J gene, clone size, V gene, CDR3 protein. Size values are once, few and many counts, or a class for expanded clones, and some rows have none.

TRBJ2-7 | - | TRBV5-1 | CASSYRESYEQYF
TRBJ2-2 | - | TRBV9 | CASSVAGENTGELFF
TRBJ2-3 | - | TRBV11-2 | CASSLGGTDTQYF
TRBJ1-5 | - | TRBV9 | CASSVEGGSNQPQHF
TRBJ2-3 | - | TRBV11-3 | CASSPTGGTDTQYF
TRBJ2-3 | - | TRBV28 | CASSRRQTSTDTQYF
TRBJ1-2 | - | TRBV5-6 | CASSLSVGNYGYTF
TRBJ1-2 | many | TRBV14 | CASSPRDRDYGYTF
TRBJ2-7 | - | TRBV7-9 | CASSLIGGDRGDYEQYF
TRBJ2-4 | - | TRBV5-1 | CASSLEGSPKNIQYF
TRBJ2-7 | - | TRBV30 | CAWGTGVYEQYF
TRBJ2-2 | - | TRBV7-2 | CASSSQFTGELFF
TRBJ2-7 | few | TRBV7-8 | CASSLAGSSYEQYF
TRBJ2-2 | - | TRBV6-6 | CASSFDAIGTGELFF
TRBJ2-7 | few | TRBV5-5 | CASSLVGRSYEQYF
TRBJ1-2 | - | TRBV27 | CASSLRYGKSGYTF
TRBJ2-7 | - | TRBV18 | CASSPPGMTAYEQYF
TRBJ1-2 | - | TRBV4-2 | CASSQDFGGADGYTF
TRBJ1-2 | - | TRBV5-6 | CASSSQGRGGYGYTF
TRBJ2-3 | once | TRBV30 | CAWSIQGARNTQYF
TRBJ2-6 | - | TRBV6-4 | CASSAGTPGPSGANVLTF
TRBJ1-1 | - | TRBV5-1 | CASSLVAGALNTEAFF
TRBJ2-7 | once | TRBV5-4 | CASVPAGTDEQYF
TRBJ2-7 | - | TRBV18 | CASSPWTGVEQYF
TRBJ2-2 | - | TRBV2 | CATKQGANGELFF
TRBJ1-1 | few | TRBV7-9 | CASSLSRGGNTEAFF
TRBJ1-5 | - | TRBV5-8 | CASSLVPLLQGNQPQHF
TRBJ2-7 | - | TRBV18 | CASSLASSYEQYF
TRBJ2-7 | - | TRBV18 | CASSPLGTGAGEQYF
TRBJ2-3 | few | TRBV19 | CASSIGGSSATDTQYF
TRBJ2-3 | - | TRBV7-3 | CASSPRLAGGPADTQYF
TRBJ1-6 | - | TRBV6-5 | CASSNTGGDSPLHF
TRBJ1-2 | - | TRBV7-9 | CASSLGTDYGYTF
TRBJ1-1 | - | TRBV2 | CASSELSVRGGAEAFF
TRBJ1-1 | - | TRBV9 | CASSARTGDSTEAFF
TRBJ2-5 | - | TRBV9 | CASSVDWSVGETQYF
TRBJ1-1 | - | TRBV9 | CASSVQPSNTEAFF
TRBJ2-3 | - | TRBV7-2 | CASSFTGVGTDTQYF
TRBJ2-3 | - | TRBV5-5 | CASSLGTADTQYF
TRBJ1-6 | - | TRBV7-2 | CASSARQGANSPLHF
TRBJ2-1 | - | TRBV11-2 | CASSLGRASYNEQFF
TRBJ2-2 | - | TRBV4-1 | CASSLAGADTGELFF
TRBJ2-7 | - | TRBV6-6 | CASSYSGGLAEQYF
- | once | TRBV7-3 | CASSSGTGGYEQYF
TRBJ2-7 | - | TRBV5-1 | CASSLSGRTYEQYF
TRBJ1-2 | - | TRBV7-2 | CASSRRQGTDGYTF
TRBJ2-1 | - | TRBV10-3 | CAISRTSGGGEQFF
TRBJ2-5 | - | TRBV10-3 | CAISDMIRGSGETQYF
TRBJ1-2 | - | TRBV7-2 | CASSLGLGTGGFGYTF
TRBJ2-5 | - | TRBV9 | CASSNPRTRIEETQYF